The subject of this entry is one T cell receptor (beta chain). The data are from a study of T cell changes during pregnancy in multiple sclerosis. Trimming at V came to 6 bases and at J to 5 bases, leaving 3 bases not matched to a gene. This CDR3 is 13 amino acids long. Looked up from germline, CDR1 is SNHLY and CDR2 is FYNNEI. Generated by immunoSEQ multiplex PCR, the TCRdb table keeps only in-frame clones and is missing some. The sample carries about 55,000 clones, 70% to 90% recorded once. The sequence was obtained from a female donor with multiple sclerosis, enrolled in a pregnancy study. Specimen: CD4+ T cells from peripheral blood mononuclear cells, collected in the first trimester of pregnancy. The rearrangement uses TRBV2 and TRBJ2-2, with 7 positions matching TRBD1. CDR3 protein: CASRQGRTGELFF. Written as DNA, the CDR3 is TGTGCCAGCAGACAGGGGAGAACCGGGGAGCTGTTTTTT.